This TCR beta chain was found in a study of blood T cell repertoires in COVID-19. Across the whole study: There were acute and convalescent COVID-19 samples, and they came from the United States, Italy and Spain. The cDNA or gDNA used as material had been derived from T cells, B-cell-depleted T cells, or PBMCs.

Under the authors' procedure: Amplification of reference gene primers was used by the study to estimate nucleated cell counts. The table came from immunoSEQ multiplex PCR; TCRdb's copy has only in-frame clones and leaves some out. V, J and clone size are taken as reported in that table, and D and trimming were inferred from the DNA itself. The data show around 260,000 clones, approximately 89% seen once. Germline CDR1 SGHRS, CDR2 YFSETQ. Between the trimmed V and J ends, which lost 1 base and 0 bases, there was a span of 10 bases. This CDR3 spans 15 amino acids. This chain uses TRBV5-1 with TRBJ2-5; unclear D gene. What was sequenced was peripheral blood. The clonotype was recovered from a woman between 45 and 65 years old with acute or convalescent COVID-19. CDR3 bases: TGCGCCAGCAGCTTGACGTGGAGCCACCAAGAGACCCAGTACTTC. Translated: CASSLTWSHQETQYF. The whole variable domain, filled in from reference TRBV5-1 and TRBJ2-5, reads KAGVTQTPRYLIKTRGQQVTLSCSPISGHRSVSWYQQTPGQGLQFLFEYFSETQRNKGNFPGRFSGRQFSNSRSEMNVSTLELGDSALYLCASSLTWSHQETQYFGPGTRLLVL.